One and the same sample provided the 19 T cell receptor beta chains below, sequenced in a study of T cell changes during pregnancy in multiple sclerosis. Profiling relied on immunoSEQ multiplex PCR, and the TCRdb table lists in-frame clones only, not all of them. The table has around 50,000 clones, around 89% seen once. The source was CD8+ T cells from peripheral blood mononuclear cells, collected in the second trimester of pregnancy. The source of these receptors is a female donor with multiple sclerosis, enrolled in a pregnancy study.

The chain carries TRBV27 and TRBJ2-7; D is possibly TRBD1 (6 bases). With 2 bases removed from V and 1 base from J, the gap between germline ends came to 6 bases. Germline V gene data show CDR1 as MNHEY and CDR2 as SMNVEV (reference sequence). The CDR3 is 13 amino acids. In DNA, the CDR3 is TGTGCCAGCAGTTTAGGACAGTCCTACGAGCAGTACTTC. This gives the protein CASSLGQSYEQYF.

The chain employs TRBV29-1 and TRBJ1-3, with a possible D match to TRBD1 (5 bases). In germline, CDR1 is SQVTM, CDR2 ANQGSEA. Trimming cost V 6 bases and J 4 bases, with 16 bases left between them. CDR3 size: 14 residues. The CDR3 sequence is CSVPDTSSGNTIYF. The CDR3 DNA reads as TGCAGCGTCCCGGACACCTCTTCAGGAAACACCATATATTTT.

V gene TRBV10-1 combines with J gene TRBJ2-1, with 14 nucleotides matching TRBD2. The J segment lost 4 bases and the V segment lost 6 bases, leaving 8 bases of the junction unmatched. This CDR3 is built from 17 residues. Germline-derived CDR1 and CDR2 are WNHNN and SYGVQD (reference sequence). CDR3 residues: CASSKTSGGAEYNEQFF. CDR3 in DNA: TGCGCCAGCAGCAAGACTAGCGGGGGGGCCGAATACAATGAGCAGTTCTTC.

This clone was detected only once. The rearrangement uses TRBV27 and TRBJ1-5, with D perhaps matching TRBD1 (5 bases). CDR1 is MNHEY and CDR2 is SMNVEV in the germline V gene (reference sequence). The V end was cut by 5 bases, the J end by 0 bases, with 14 bases between. The CDR3 has 16 residues. This CDR3 reads CASSPGGGYSNQPQHF. The CDR3, as DNA: TGTGCCAGCAGTCCCGGGGGGGGATATAGCAATCAGCCCCAGCATTTT.

The chain is built from TRBV29-1 and TRBJ2-1; D is undetermined. This CDR3 has 12 amino acids. The germline V gene has CDR1 SQVTM and CDR2 ANQGSEA. V was cut by 4 bases and J by 5 bases, with 9 bases left in between. CDR3 DNA: TGCAGCGTTGCCGACTTAAACAATGAGCAGTTCTTC. Residues: CSVADLNNEQFF.

This chain links TRBV5-4 with TRBJ1-6, with 8 bases fitting TRBD1. This CDR3 is built from 14 residues. Per germline, CDR1 SGHNT and CDR2 YYREEE (reference sequence). V dropped 4 bases and J dropped 10; count of bases not matched to a gene: 7. DNA for the CDR3: TGTGCCAGCAGCGGACAGGGCGAAGGGTCACCCCTCCACTTT. Its translation: CASSGQGEGSPLHF.

The rearrangement links TRBV27 to TRBJ1-2; no reliable D call. V was cut by 5 bases and J by 3 bases, with 13 bases left in between. CDR3 length: 14 amino acids. Germline V gene lookup returns CDR1 MNHEY and CDR2 SMNVEV (reference sequence). DNA of the CDR3: TGTGCCAGCAGTCTCGGGTGGAGTCACTATGGCTACACCTTC. This codes for CASSLGWSHYGYTF.

The chain joins TRBV11-3 to TRBJ2-7; D is unclear. Germline values: CDR1 SGHNT, CDR2 YENEEA. The V end was cut by 1 base, the J end by 0 bases, with 7 bases between. The CDR3 has 14 amino acids. The CDR3 DNA sequence: TGTGCCAGCAGCTTAGGCTCCGGCTCCTACGAGCAGTACTTC. It encodes CASSLGSGSYEQYF.

The CDR3 region has the DNA TGTGCCAGCAGTTACTCCCAGGGGGAGTCGGATGAGCAGTTCTTC. Its protein product is CASSYSQGESDEQFF. V usage is TRBV6-5 and J usage is TRBJ2-1; 7 bases line up with TRBD1. This CDR3 contains 15 residues. Unmatched junction bases numbered 7, after V lost 0 bases and J lost 8 bases. The V gene's germline CDR1 is MNHEY and CDR2 SVGAGI.

This chain connects TRBV7-6 to TRBJ2-7, with 7 bases fitting TRBD1. This CDR3 spans 14 amino acids. Trimming at V came to 4 bases and at J to 2 bases, leaving 5 bases not matched to a gene. Germline V gives CDR1 SGHVS, CDR2 FNYEAQ. CDR3 in amino acids: CASSSRQGTYEQYF. CDR3 in DNA: TGTGCCAGCAGCTCGAGACAGGGTACCTACGAGCAGTACTTC.

The rearrangement joins TRBV14 to TRBJ2-7; 7 bases map to TRBD1. V lost 4 bases, J lost 5 bases, and 11 bases stayed unmatched. The germline V gene has CDR1 SGHDN and CDR2 FVKESK. This CDR3 has 15 amino acids. This CDR3 reads CASSPTGTLTHEQYF. The CDR3 DNA is TGTGCCAGCAGCCCGACAGGGACCCTAACCCACGAGCAGTACTTC.

This clone came up once. V is TRBV11-2 and J is TRBJ2-5; tentative D call: TRBD2 (6 bases). Germline values: CDR1 SGHAT, CDR2 FQNNGV. With 6 bases removed from V and 4 bases from J, the gap between germline ends came to 18 bases. The CDR3 is 15 residues long. The CDR3 nucleotides read TGTGCCAGCAGTTCATCCGGGGGTGACTCAGAGACCCAGTACTTC. Translation gives CASSSSGGDSETQYF.

The CDR3 region has the DNA TGTGCCAGCAGCCCCTCCCGGTTAGAAGCTTTCTTT. Translating gives CASSPSRLEAFF. The gene calls are TRBV11-2 and TRBJ1-1, with D hard to call. Trimming removed 5 bases from V and 8 bases from J, with 12 bases in between. The CDR3 loop spans 12 amino acids. CDR1 SGHAT and CDR2 FQNNGV come from the germline V gene.

The rearrangement joins TRBV11-2 to TRBJ2-5; a weak D match, TRBD1 (5 bases). The V gene lost 1 base and the J gene lost 5 bases, with 14 bases spanning the gap. The CDR3 totals 15 residues. Germline V CDR1 and CDR2: SGHAT, FQNNGV. CDR3 nucleotides: TGTGCCAGCAGCTTAGCGTACAGGCCGAGGGAGACCCAGTACTTC. Translating gives CASSLAYRPRETQYF.

This clone occurred once. This chain connects TRBV6-5 to TRBJ2-5; 11 bases line up with TRBD2. The CDR3 has 15 residues. The V and J ends lost 4 bases and 4 bases, in that order; junction bases with no gene match: 5. Germline assignment: CDR1 MNHEY and CDR2 SVGAGI. CDR3 sequence (DNA): TGTGCCAGCAGTTCCCTAGCGGGGGGCGCAGAGACCCAGTACTTC. Translated: CASSSLAGGAETQYF.

The genes are TRBV7-6 and TRBJ1-1, with 8 nucleotides matching TRBD1. Losses at the gene ends were 2 bases for V and 4 bases for J; bases not matched to a gene: 9. The CDR3 runs 16 residues. Germline CDR1 reads SGHVS; CDR2 reads FNYEAQ. The CDR3 protein is CASSLQGAGFFTEAFF. CDR3 nucleotides: TGTGCCAGCAGCTTACAGGGGGCGGGTTTTTTCACTGAAGCTTTCTTT.

This chain joins TRBV7-8 and TRBJ1-1; no clear D. The V end was cut by 4 bases, the J end by 8 bases, with 14 bases between. The CDR3 totals 13 residues. Germline CDR1 reads SGHVS; CDR2 reads FQNEAQ. The CDR3 loop is CASSSYSSEEAFF. The CDR3 region has the DNA TGTGCCAGCAGCTCGTACAGTAGCGAAGAAGCTTTCTTT.

The CDR3 region is CASSLGGEVNTEAFF. In nucleotides, the CDR3 is TGTGCCAGCAGCTTAGGGGGTGAAGTGAACACTGAAGCTTTCTTT. The chain uses TRBV5-4 and TRBJ1-1, with D perhaps matching TRBD1 (6 bases). The CDR3 consists of 15 residues. The V and J ends lost 2 bases and 0 bases respectively, with 11 bases between them. Germline lookup yields CDR1 SGHNT and CDR2 YYREEE (reference sequence).

The rearrangement uses TRBV7-9 and TRBJ2-1; 9 nucleotides align to TRBD2. The CDR3 sequence is 14 residues long. Germline V gives CDR1 SEHNR, CDR2 FQNEAQ (reference sequence). V trimming: 5 bases; J trimming: 5 bases; junction bases outside the gene matches: 4. The CDR3 loop is CASSPSGEDNEQFF. In DNA, the CDR3 is TGTGCCAGCAGCCCTAGCGGGGAGGACAATGAGCAGTTCTTC. Combining the CDR3 with reference TRBV7-9 and TRBJ2-1 gives the whole variable domain DTGVSQNPRHKITKRGQNVTFRCDPISEHNRLYWYRQTLGQGPEFLTYFQNEAQLEKSRLLSDRFSAERPKGSFSTLEIQRTEQGDSAMYLCASSPSGEDNEQFFGPGTRLTVL.